This T cell receptor (beta chain) originates from a study of blood T cell repertoires in COVID-19. Turning to the study itself: PBMCs, B-cell-depleted T cells, or T cells provided the cDNA or gDNA that made up the material.

Germline CDR1 reads ENHRY; CDR2 reads SYGVKD. The length of the CDR3 is 16 residues. V lost 4 bases to trimming and J lost 1 base; unmatched junction nucleotides: 8. Libraries were prepared by immunoSEQ multiplex PCR; TCRdb keeps only in-frame clonotypes and omits some of them. The data hold fewer than 350,000 clones, with 85% observed a single time. The chain joins TRBV10-3 to TRBJ2-5; 8 bases line up with TRBD2. Sequenced sample: PBMCs or T cells enriched from blood (not recorded which). This receptor was identified in a woman between 45 and 65 years old who had recovered from COVID-19. The CDR3 DNA reads as TGTGCCATCAGTGGCGAACCGGGACTAGGCCAAGAGACCCAGTACTTC. Translation gives CAISGEPGLGQETQYF.